These 30 T cell receptor beta chains were sequenced from one sample in a study of blood T cell repertoires in COVID-19. The method was immunoSEQ multiplex PCR; TCRdb's version includes in-frame clones alone and lacks a portion of them. The sample lists over 75,000 clones, under 80% occurring once. Sequenced input: peripheral blood. These receptor sequences come from a human donor in a cohort sampled during active COVID-19.

The chain carries TRBV29-1 and TRBJ1-1; a weak D match, TRBD1 (5 bases). In germline, CDR1 is SQVTM, CDR2 ANQGSEA. The CDR3 loop spans 10 amino acids. The ends were cut back, 2 bases at V and 8 bases at J, with 6 bases in the middle. The CDR3 DNA follows: TGCAGCGTTGAATGGGGCGAAGCTTTCTTT. This encodes CSVEWGEAFF.

CDR3 DNA: TGTGCCAGCAGCTGGGGACTAGCGGAATTTAGCACAGATACGCAGTATTTT. It codes for CASSWGLAEFSTDTQYF. The chain links TRBV7-9 to TRBJ2-3, with 11 bases fitting TRBD2. V shed 4 bases, J shed 0 bases, and the junction held 6 bases outside the gene matches. From germline, CDR1 is SEHNR and CDR2 FQNEAQ (reference sequence). This CDR3 is built from 17 residues.

This clone was observed once. This sequence joins TRBV4-1 and TRBJ2-5; 11 bases line up with TRBD1. Germline V gives CDR1 MGHRA, CDR2 YSYEKL. This CDR3 region has 15 residues. After removal of 0 bases from V and 7 bases from J, the junction contained 4 bases not matched to a gene. Here the CDR3 reads CASSQDRTGGATQYF. CDR3 in DNA: TGCGCCAGCAGCCAAGACCGGACAGGGGGCGCGACCCAGTACTTC.

The chain combines TRBV7-9 with TRBJ2-7, with D possibly being TRBD1 (5 bases). In germline, CDR1 is SEHNR, CDR2 FQNEAQ (reference sequence). V was pared by 6 bases and J by 0 bases, with 12 bases between. The CDR3 is 14 residues long. The CDR3 here is CASRKTAVSYEQYF. The CDR3 DNA sequence: TGTGCCAGCAGGAAGACAGCAGTCTCCTACGAGCAGTACTTC.

J is TRBJ2-5 and V is TRBV6-6; 7 nucleotides agree with TRBD2. V gave up 4 bases and J gave up 4 bases; unmatched junction bases: 6. The CDR3 covers 14 residues. CDR1 and CDR2 from the germline V gene are MNHNY and SVGAGI (reference sequence). The chain's CDR3 is CASSWGGEGETQYF. The CDR3 DNA sequence: TGTGCCAGCAGTTGGGGGGGAGAAGGAGAGACCCAGTACTTC.

CDR3 loop: CASSPGKLFF. The CDR3 DNA sequence: TGTGCCAGCAGTCCCGGAAAACTGTTTTTT. J is TRBJ1-4 and V is TRBV6-4; D is uncertain. V was trimmed by 5 bases and J by 10 bases, leaving 5 bases between them. There are 10 residues in the CDR3. Germline CDR1 MRHNA, CDR2 SNTAGT.

The gene calls are TRBV9 and TRBJ2-1; 12 bases are a match to TRBD2. With V trimmed by 3 bases and J by 6 bases, 10 bases remained unmatched. Germline CDR1 reads SGDLS; CDR2 reads YYNGEE. The CDR3 sequence is 17 residues long. CDR3 sequence reads: CASSGGLAGPPGNEQFF. CDR3 nucleotides: TGTGCCAGCAGCGGTGGACTAGCGGGGCCTCCGGGCAATGAGCAGTTCTTC.

This clone was counted a few times. The chain joins TRBV9 to TRBJ2-2; no reliable D call. V was trimmed by 6 bases and J by 6 bases, leaving 9 bases between them. CDR3 length equals 12 residues. Germline V gene sequence: CDR1 SGDLS, CDR2 YYNGEE. This chain's CDR3 is CASTSTSGELFF. For the CDR3, the DNA is TGTGCCAGCACCTCTACTTCCGGGGAGCTGTTTTTT.

This chain uses TRBV5-6 with TRBJ1-1, with TRBD1 matching 9 bases. Germline V gene lookup returns CDR1 SGHDT and CDR2 YYEEEE. This CDR3 contains 13 residues. With V trimmed by 3 bases and J by 4 bases, 1 base remained unmatched. CDR3 residues: CASSWDRATEAFF. The CDR3 nucleotides read TGTGCCAGCAGCTGGGACAGGGCCACTGAAGCTTTCTTT.

V usage is TRBV7-9 and J usage is TRBJ2-5; TRBD2 aligns across 13 bases. The V gene's germline CDR1 is SEHNR and CDR2 FQNEAQ (reference sequence). J was trimmed by 5 bases and V by 4 bases; bases with no gene match: 7. This CDR3 comprises 16 residues. CDR3 sequence (DNA): TGTGCCAGCAGCTCTGGACTAGCGGGAGTACCGGAGACCCAGTACTTC. This gives the protein CASSSGLAGVPETQYF.

The chain combines TRBV2 with TRBJ2-3, with D uncertain. Trimming pared 7 bases from V and 6 bases from J, leaving 8 bases between. The CDR3 is made up of 11 amino acids. Germline V gives CDR1 SNHLY, CDR2 FYNNEI. The CDR3 nucleotides are TGTGCCAGCACTTTGCAGGATACGCAGTATTTT. Amino acids: CASTLQDTQYF.

The rearrangement joins TRBV6-6 to TRBJ2-1; D gene unclear. The germline CDR1 and CDR2 sequences are MNHNY and SVGAGI (reference sequence). V shed 0 bases and J shed 12 bases, with 12 bases lying between them. This CDR3 spans 13 amino acids. CDR3 sequence reads: CASSYSTLATQFF. In DNA form, the CDR3 reads TGTGCCAGCAGTTACTCGACTCTGGCTACGCAGTTCTTC.

The J gene is TRBJ2-5, the V gene TRBV5-5; 14 bases match TRBD2. Germline loops: CDR1 SGHKS, CDR2 YYEKEE (reference sequence). V was pared by 4 bases and J by 6 bases, with 8 bases of the junction left unmatched. This CDR3 spans 16 amino acids. The DNA for the CDR3 is TGTGCCAGCAGCCTGACTAGCGGGGGGGCCTTAAAGACCCAGTACTTC. Translated, it gives CASSLTSGGALKTQYF.

This chain joins TRBV7-3 and TRBJ2-2, with 7 positions matching TRBD1. CDR3 length equals 15 residues. The germline gives CDR1 SGHTA, CDR2 FQGTGA. V lost 5 bases to trimming and J lost 0 bases; unmatched junction nucleotides: 3. CDR3 nucleotides: TGTGCCAGCAGCCAGGGACAGTCGAACACCGGGGAGCTGTTTTTT. It specifies CASSQGQSNTGELFF.

The table lists this clone with a few counts. Other nucleotide sequences in the sample specify the same CDR3. The rearrangement joins TRBV4-1 to TRBJ2-3, with 7 bases aligning to TRBD1. The ends lost 4 bases at V and 1 base at J; junction bases unmatched: 2. This CDR3 comprises 14 residues. The germline gives CDR1 MGHRA, CDR2 YSYEKL. The chain's CDR3 is CASSLGQGTDTQYF. CDR3 bases: TGCGCCAGCAGCCTCGGACAGGGCACAGATACGCAGTATTTT.

This chain uses TRBV2 with TRBJ2-7, with 9 bases fitting TRBD1. Germline CDR1 SNHLY, CDR2 FYNNEI. V dropped 4 bases and J dropped 7; count of bases not matched to a gene: 5. This CDR3 comprises 13 residues. This CDR3 is CASSGGDRVEQYF. In DNA, the CDR3 is TGTGCCAGCAGTGGGGGGGACAGGGTGGAGCAGTACTTC. Variable domain in full (rest from reference TRBV2 and TRBJ2-7): EPEVTQTPSHQVTQMGQEVILRCVPISNHLYFYWYRQILGQKVEFLVSFYNNEISEKSEIFDDQFSVERPDGSNFTLKIRSTKLEDSAMYFCASSGGDRVEQYFGPGTRLTVT.

J is TRBJ2-7 and V is TRBV6-5; TRBD1 matches 8 bases. The germline CDR1 and CDR2 sequences are MNHEY and SVGAGI. V gave up 5 bases and J gave up 5 bases; unmatched junction bases: 5. The CDR3 totals 13 residues. This chain's CDR3 is CASSPRGPDEQYV. The CDR3 DNA reads as TGTGCCAGCAGTCCCAGGGGGCCCGACGAGCAGTACGTC.

The chain has TRBV5-1 and TRBJ2-1; 13 bases are a match to TRBD2. After removal of 0 bases from V and 8 bases from J, the junction contained 5 bases not matched to a gene. Germline loops: CDR1 SGHRS, CDR2 YFSETQ. The CDR3 runs 16 residues. The CDR3 DNA sequence: TGCGCCAGCAGCTTGGTTGGACTAGCGGGAGTTGATGAGCAGTTCTTC. It codes for CASSLVGLAGVDEQFF.

The chain couples TRBV10-1 to TRBJ2-5; maybe TRBD2 (7 bases). Trimming left V 7 bases short and J 11 bases short, with 17 bases between. The length of the CDR3 is 12 residues. The germline V gene has CDR1 WNHNN and CDR2 SYGVQD (reference sequence). CDR3 region: CASKGGGGPQYF. CDR3 nucleotide sequence: TGCGCCAGCAAGGGGGGGGGAGGTCCTCAGTACTTC.

The table lists this clone with a few counts. J is TRBJ1-2 and V is TRBV24-1, with 8 bases that match TRBD1. V lost 1 base to trimming and J lost 3 bases; unmatched junction nucleotides: 0. Germline V gene sequence: CDR1 KGHDR, CDR2 SFDVKD. The length of the CDR3 is 14 residues. CDR3 region: CATSDLQGDYGYTF. CDR3 in DNA: TGTGCCACCAGTGATTTACAGGGGGACTATGGCTACACCTTC.

This chain uses TRBV29-1 with TRBJ2-1; a weak D match, TRBD1 (5 bases). V dropped 5 bases and J dropped 0 bases, with 17 bases sitting between them. Germline lookup yields CDR1 SQVTM and CDR2 ANQGSEA. The CDR3 covers 16 residues. DNA for the CDR3: TGCAGCGTTCCAGAAGGCCCAACAGGCTCCTACAATGAGCAGTTCTTC. Protein sequence: CSVPEGPTGSYNEQFF.

There are a few counts of this clone. J is TRBJ2-3 and V is TRBV19; D possibly corresponds to TRBD2 (6 bases). The germline V and J ends were trimmed by 3 bases and 5 bases, with 15 bases remaining between them. The germline CDR1 and CDR2 sequences are LNHDA and SQIVND (reference sequence). This CDR3 comprises 15 residues. CDR3 bases: TGTGCCAGTAGTATGATCTGGCGGGGCAGAGATACGCAGTATTTT. As protein: CASSMIWRGRDTQYF.

This clone was seen only once. V usage is TRBV9 and J usage is TRBJ2-3; the D is unclear. Trimming cost V 2 bases and J 3 bases, with 10 bases left between them. CDR3 length equals 14 residues. In germline, CDR1 is SGDLS, CDR2 YYNGEE. Here the CDR3 reads CASSVGGRTDTQYF. The CDR3 DNA reads as TGTGCCAGCAGCGTCGGCGGAAGAACAGATACGCAGTATTTT.

V is TRBV7-6 and J is TRBJ2-1; 8 nucleotides match TRBD1. The CDR3 consists of 16 residues. J gave up 3 bases and V 4 bases, and 8 bases lay outside the gene matches. The germline V gene has CDR1 SGHVS and CDR2 FNYEAQ. CDR3 bases: TGTGCCAGCAGCTCGGACAGGGCTTCCTACTACAATGAGCAGTTCTTC. This encodes CASSSDRASYYNEQFF. Together with reference TRBV7-6 and TRBJ2-1, the CDR3 gives the full variable domain: GAGVSQSPRYKVTKRGQDVALRCDPISGHVSLYWYRQALGQGPEFLTYFNYEAQQDKSGLPNDRFSAERPEGSISTLTIQRTEQRDSAMYRCASSSDRASYYNEQFFGPGTRLTVL.

V and J are TRBV7-9 and TRBJ1-2; perhaps TRBD1 as D (5 bases). CDR1 is SEHNR and CDR2 is FQNEAQ in the germline V gene (reference sequence). V was clipped by 1 base and J by 7 bases, with 13 bases between them. CDR3 length: 14 residues. The chain's CDR3 is CASSLGLGLGGYTF. The CDR3 DNA reads as TGTGCCAGCAGCTTAGGGTTGGGGCTCGGTGGCTACACCTTC. The full variable domain, completed using reference TRBV7-9 and TRBJ1-2, is DTGVSQNPRHKITKRGQNVTFRCDPISEHNRLYWYRQTLGQGPEFLTYFQNEAQLEKSRLLSDRFSAERPKGSFSTLEIQRTEQGDSAMYLCASSLGLGLGGYTFGSGTRLTVV.

V gene TRBV5-4 combines with J gene TRBJ1-3; D unclear. The V gene lost 3 bases and the J gene lost 3 bases, with 4 bases spanning the gap. Germline V CDR1 and CDR2: SGHNT, YYREEE (reference sequence). CDR3 length: 12 residues. The CDR3 here is CASSSVGNTIYF. CDR3 coding DNA: TGTGCCAGCAGCTCGGTTGGAAACACCATATATTTT.

Here the CDR3 reads CASRLARDRGSGANVLTF. The CDR3 DNA reads TGTGCCAGCAGGCTAGCCCGGGACAGGGGGTCTGGGGCCAACGTCCTGACTTTC. J is TRBJ2-6 and V is TRBV7-8; 11 nucleotides line up with TRBD1. The CDR3 extends over 18 amino acids. Trimming took 6 bases from V and 1 from J; bases not matched to a gene: 8. Germline CDR1 is SGHVS and CDR2 is FQNEAQ.

The rearrangement links TRBV9 to TRBJ2-3, with D tentatively TRBD2 (5 bases). This CDR3 comprises 15 residues. V was trimmed by 0 bases and J by 6 bases, leaving 14 bases between them. CDR1 is SGDLS, CDR2 YYNGEE, per germline. In DNA form, the CDR3 reads TGTGCCAGCAGCGTAGACCGGGCCTCGGGGGATACGCAGTATTTT. This codes for CASSVDRASGDTQYF.

This clone occurred a few times. The rearrangement uses TRBV2 and TRBJ1-5; a weak D match, TRBD1 (5 bases). Germline V lookup: CDR1 SNHLY, CDR2 FYNNEI. The CDR3 is made up of 14 amino acids. The V gene lost 6 bases and the J gene lost 1 base, with 10 bases spanning the gap. CDR3 in amino acids: CASRQDLSNQPQHF. The CDR3 bases are TGTGCCAGCAGACAGGACCTCAGCAATCAGCCCCAGCATTTT. Variable domain in full (rest from reference TRBV2 and TRBJ1-5): EPEVTQTPSHQVTQMGQEVILRCVPISNHLYFYWYRQILGQKVEFLVSFYNNEISEKSEIFDDQFSVERPDGSNFTLKIRSTKLEDSAMYFCASRQDLSNQPQHFGDGTRLSIL.

The rearrangement uses TRBV9 and TRBJ1-1, with D uncertain. This CDR3 has 14 residues. Trimming took off 0 bases at V and 0 bases at J, with 6 bases between the two ends. Germline lookup yields CDR1 SGDLS and CDR2 YYNGEE. Here the CDR3 reads CASSVGGMNTEAFF. CDR3 nucleotide sequence: TGTGCCAGCAGCGTAGGAGGTATGAACACTGAAGCTTTCTTT.